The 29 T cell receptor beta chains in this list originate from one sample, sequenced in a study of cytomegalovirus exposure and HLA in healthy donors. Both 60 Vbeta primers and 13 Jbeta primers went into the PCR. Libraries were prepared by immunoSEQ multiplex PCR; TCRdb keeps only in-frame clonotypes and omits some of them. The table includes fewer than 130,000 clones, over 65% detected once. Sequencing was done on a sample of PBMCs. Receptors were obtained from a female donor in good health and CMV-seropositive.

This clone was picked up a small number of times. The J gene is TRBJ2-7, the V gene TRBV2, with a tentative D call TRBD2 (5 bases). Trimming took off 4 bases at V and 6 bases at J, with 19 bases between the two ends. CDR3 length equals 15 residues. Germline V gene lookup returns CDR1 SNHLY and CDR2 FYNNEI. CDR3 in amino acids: CASSGSDSPFSEQYF. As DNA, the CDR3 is TGTGCCAGCAGTGGATCGGACTCCCCGTTTTCCGAGCAGTACTTC. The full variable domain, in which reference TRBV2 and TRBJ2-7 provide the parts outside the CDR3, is EPEVTQTPSHQVTQMGQEVILRCVPISNHLYFYWYRQILGQKVEFLVSFYNNEISEKSEIFDDQFSVERPDGSNFTLKIRSTKLEDSAMYFCASSGSDSPFSEQYFGPGTRLTVT.

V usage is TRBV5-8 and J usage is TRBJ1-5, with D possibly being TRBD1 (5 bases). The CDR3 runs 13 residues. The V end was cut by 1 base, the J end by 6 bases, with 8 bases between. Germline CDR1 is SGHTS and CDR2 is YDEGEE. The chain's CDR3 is CASSLQGIQPQHF. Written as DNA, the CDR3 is TGTGCCAGCAGCTTGCAGGGAATTCAGCCCCAGCATTTT.

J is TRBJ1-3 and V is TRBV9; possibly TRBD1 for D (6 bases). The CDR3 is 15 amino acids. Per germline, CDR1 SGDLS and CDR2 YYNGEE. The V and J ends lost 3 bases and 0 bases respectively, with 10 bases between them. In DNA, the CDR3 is TGTGCCAGCAGCGGGAAGGGGGTCTCTGGAAACACCATATATTTT. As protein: CASSGKGVSGNTIYF.

DNA for the CDR3: TGTGCCAGCAGCTTACAGCGAGACAGGAGGAAAGAGACCCAGTACTTC. It encodes CASSLQRDRRKETQYF. This sequence joins TRBV7-2 and TRBJ2-5, with D possibly being TRBD1 (6 bases). The CDR3 loop spans 16 amino acids. Germline V CDR1 and CDR2: SGHTA, FQGNSA. Trimming pared 2 bases from V and 3 bases from J, leaving 16 bases between.

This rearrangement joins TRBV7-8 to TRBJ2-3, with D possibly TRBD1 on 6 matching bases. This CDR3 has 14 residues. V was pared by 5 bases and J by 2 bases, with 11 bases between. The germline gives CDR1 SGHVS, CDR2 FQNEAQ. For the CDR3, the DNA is TGTGCCAGCAGCCGTACAGGGCCCACAGATACGCAGTATTTT. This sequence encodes CASSRTGPTDTQYF.

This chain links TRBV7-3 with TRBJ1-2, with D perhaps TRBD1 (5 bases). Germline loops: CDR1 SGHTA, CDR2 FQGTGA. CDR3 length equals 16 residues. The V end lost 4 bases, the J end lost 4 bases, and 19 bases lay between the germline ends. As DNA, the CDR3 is TGTGCCAGCAGCTCCGATGGGAGGGGCGGGTTCTATGGCTACACCTTC. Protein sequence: CASSSDGRGGFYGYTF. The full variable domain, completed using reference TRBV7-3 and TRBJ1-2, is GAGVSQTPSNKVTEKGKYVELRCDPISGHTALYWYRQSLGQGPEFLIYFQGTGAADDSGLPNDRFFAVRPEGSVSTLKIQRTERGDSAVYLCASSSDGRGGFYGYTFGSGTRLTVV.

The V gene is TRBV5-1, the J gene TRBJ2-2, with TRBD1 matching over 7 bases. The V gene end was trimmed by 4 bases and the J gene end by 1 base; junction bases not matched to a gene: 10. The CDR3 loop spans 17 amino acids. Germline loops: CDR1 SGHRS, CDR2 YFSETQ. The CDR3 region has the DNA TGCGCCAGCAGCGGAAGGAACAGGGGACGGAACACCGGGGAGCTGTTTTTT. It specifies CASSGRNRGRNTGELFF. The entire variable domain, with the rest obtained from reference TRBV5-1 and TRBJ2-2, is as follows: KAGVTQTPRYLIKTRGQQVTLSCSPISGHRSVSWYQQTPGQGLQFLFEYFSETQRNKGNFPGRFSGRQFSNSRSEMNVSTLELGDSALYLCASSGRNRGRNTGELFFGEGSRLTVL.

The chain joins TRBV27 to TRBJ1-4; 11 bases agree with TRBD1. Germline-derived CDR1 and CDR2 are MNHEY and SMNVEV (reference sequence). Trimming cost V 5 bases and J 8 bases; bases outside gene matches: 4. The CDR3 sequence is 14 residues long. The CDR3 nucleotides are TGTGCCAGCAGTAGTGGGACAGGGGGGGAAAAACTGTTTTTT. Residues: CASSSGTGGEKLFF.

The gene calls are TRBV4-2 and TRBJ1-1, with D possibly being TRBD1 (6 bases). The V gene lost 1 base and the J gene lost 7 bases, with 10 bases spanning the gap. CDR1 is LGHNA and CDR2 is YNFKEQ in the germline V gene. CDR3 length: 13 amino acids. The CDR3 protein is CASSQAGQNEAFF. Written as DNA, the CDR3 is TGTGCCAGCAGCCAAGCCGGACAGAATGAAGCTTTCTTT.

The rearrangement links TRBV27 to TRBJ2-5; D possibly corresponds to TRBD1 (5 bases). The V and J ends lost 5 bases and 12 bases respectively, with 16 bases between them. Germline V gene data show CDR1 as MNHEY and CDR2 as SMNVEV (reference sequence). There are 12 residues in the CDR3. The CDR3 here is CASSTYPGAEYF. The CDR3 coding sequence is TGTGCCAGCAGTACTTACCCTGGGGCCGAGTACTTC.

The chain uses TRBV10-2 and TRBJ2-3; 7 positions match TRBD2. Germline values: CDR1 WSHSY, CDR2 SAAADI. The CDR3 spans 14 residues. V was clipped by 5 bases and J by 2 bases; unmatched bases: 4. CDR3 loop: CASSTSALTDTQYF. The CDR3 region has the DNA TGCGCCAGCAGTACTAGCGCACTCACAGATACGCAGTATTTT.

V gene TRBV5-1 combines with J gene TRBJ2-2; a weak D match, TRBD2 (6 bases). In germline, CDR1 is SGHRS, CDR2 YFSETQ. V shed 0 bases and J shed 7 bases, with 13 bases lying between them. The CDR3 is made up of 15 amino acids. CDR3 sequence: CASSLDLGGGGELFF. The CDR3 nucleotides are TGCGCCAGCAGCTTGGACCTGGGAGGAGGCGGGGAGCTGTTTTTT.

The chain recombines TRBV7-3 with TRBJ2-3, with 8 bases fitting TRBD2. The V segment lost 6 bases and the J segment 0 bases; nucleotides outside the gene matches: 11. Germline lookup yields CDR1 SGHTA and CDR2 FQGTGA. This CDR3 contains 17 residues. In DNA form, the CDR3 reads TGTGCCAGCAGTCAAACTACTAGCGGTTCTAGCACAGATACGCAGTATTTT. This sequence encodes CASSQTTSGSSTDTQYF. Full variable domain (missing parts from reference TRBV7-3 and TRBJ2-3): GAGVSQTPSNKVTEKGKYVELRCDPISGHTALYWYRQSLGQGPEFLIYFQGTGAADDSGLPNDRFFAVRPEGSVSTLKIQRTERGDSAVYLCASSQTTSGSSTDTQYFGPGTRLTVL.

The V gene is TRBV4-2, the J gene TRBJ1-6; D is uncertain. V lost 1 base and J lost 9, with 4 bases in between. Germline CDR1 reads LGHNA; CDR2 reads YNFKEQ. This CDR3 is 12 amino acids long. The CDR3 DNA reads TGTGCCAGCAGCCAAGTGAGTTCACCCCTCCACTTT. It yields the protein CASSQVSSPLHF.

The CDR3 sequence is CASSLYAGVIEAFF. The CDR3 region has the DNA TGTGCCAGCAGCTTATACGCAGGGGTCATTGAAGCTTTCTTT. This chain uses TRBV7-2 with TRBJ1-1; tentative D call: TRBD1 (6 bases). V was clipped by 2 bases and J by 7 bases, with 14 bases between them. Germline-derived CDR1 and CDR2 are SGHTA and FQGNSA. CDR3 size: 14 residues.

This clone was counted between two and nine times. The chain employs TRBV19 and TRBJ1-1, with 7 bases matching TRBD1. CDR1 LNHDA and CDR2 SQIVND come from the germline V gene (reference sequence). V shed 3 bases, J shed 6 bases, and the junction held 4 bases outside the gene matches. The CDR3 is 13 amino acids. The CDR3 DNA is TGTGCCAGTAGTATCCAGCAGGGGGCTGAAGCTTTCTTT. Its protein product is CASSIQQGAEAFF.

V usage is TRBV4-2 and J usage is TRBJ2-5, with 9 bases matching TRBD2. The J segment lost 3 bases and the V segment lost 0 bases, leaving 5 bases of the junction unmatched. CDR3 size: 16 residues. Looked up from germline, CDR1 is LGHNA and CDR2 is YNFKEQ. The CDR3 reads CASSQDWSSGKETQYF. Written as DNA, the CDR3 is TGTGCCAGCAGCCAAGATTGGTCTAGCGGGAAAGAGACCCAGTACTTC.

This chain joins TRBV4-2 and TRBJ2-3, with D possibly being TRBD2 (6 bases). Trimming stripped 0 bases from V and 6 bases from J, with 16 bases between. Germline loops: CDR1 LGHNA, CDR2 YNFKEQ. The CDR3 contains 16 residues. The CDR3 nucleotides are TGTGCCAGCAGCCAAGATCCGGGGGAGCCGGGGGATACGCAGTATTTT. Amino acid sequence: CASSQDPGEPGDTQYF.

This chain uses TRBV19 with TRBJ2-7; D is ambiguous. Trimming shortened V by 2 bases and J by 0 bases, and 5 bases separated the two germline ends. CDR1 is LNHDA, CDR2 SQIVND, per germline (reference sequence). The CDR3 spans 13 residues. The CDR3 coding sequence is TGTGCCAGTAGTATACAATTCTCCTACGAGCAGTACTTC. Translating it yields CASSIQFSYEQYF.

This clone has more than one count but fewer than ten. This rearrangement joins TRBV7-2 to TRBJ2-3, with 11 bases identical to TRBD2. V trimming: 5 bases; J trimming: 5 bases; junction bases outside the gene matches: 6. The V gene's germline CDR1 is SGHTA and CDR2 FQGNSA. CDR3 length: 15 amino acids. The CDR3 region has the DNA TGTGCCAGCAGCCCGACTAGCGGGGTTGGAGATACGCAGTATTTT. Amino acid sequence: CASSPTSGVGDTQYF.

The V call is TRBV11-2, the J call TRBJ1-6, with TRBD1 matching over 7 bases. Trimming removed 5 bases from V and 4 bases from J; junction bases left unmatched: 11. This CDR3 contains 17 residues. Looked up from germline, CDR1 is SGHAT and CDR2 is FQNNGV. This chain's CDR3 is CASSPTTGSLYNSPLHF. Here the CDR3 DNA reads TGTGCCAGCAGCCCTACGACAGGGTCGTTGTATAATTCACCCCTCCACTTT.

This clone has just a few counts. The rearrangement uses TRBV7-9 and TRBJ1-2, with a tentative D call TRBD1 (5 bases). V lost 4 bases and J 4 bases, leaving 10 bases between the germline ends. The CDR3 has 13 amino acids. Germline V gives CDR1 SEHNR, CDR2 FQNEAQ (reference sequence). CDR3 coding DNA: TGTGCCAGCAGCTATAGGACACTCTATGGCTACACCTTC. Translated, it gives CASSYRTLYGYTF.

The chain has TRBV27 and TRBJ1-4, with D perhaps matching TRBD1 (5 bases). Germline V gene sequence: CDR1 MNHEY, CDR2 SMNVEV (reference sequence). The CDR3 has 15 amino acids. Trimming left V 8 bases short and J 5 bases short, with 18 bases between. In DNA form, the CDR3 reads TGTGCCAGCCGCAATCAGGGATTAGGGAATGAAAAACTGTTTTTT. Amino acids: CASRNQGLGNEKLFF.

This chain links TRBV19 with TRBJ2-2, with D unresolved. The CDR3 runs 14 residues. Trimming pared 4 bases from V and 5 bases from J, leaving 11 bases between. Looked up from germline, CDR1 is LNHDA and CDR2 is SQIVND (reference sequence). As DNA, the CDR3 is TGTGCCAGTAGTAGTATCGGGTTGACCGGGGAGCTGTTTTTT. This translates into CASSSIGLTGELFF.

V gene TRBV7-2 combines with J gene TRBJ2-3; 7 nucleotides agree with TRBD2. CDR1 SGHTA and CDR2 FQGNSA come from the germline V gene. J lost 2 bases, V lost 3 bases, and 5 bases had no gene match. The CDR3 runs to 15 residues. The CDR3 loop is CASSFRRGNTDTQYF. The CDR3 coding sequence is TGTGCCAGCAGCTTCCGGCGGGGGAACACAGATACGCAGTATTTT.

The CDR3 DNA sequence: TGCGCCAGCAGCTGGGCTAGCGGGTCCTACAATGAGCAGTTCTTC. Translation: CASSWASGSYNEQFF. This rearrangement joins TRBV5-1 to TRBJ2-1, with 8 positions matching TRBD2. CDR1 is SGHRS and CDR2 is YFSETQ in the germline V gene. With 3 bases clipped from V and 1 base from J, the junction kept 3 bases outside the gene matches. The CDR3 extends over 15 amino acids.

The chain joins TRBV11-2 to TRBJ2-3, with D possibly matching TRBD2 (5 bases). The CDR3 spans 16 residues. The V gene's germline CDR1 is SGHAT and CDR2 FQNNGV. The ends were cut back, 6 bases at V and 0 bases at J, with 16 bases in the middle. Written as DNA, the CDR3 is TGTGCCAGCAGTCGTGGACTTCAAGGAAGCACAGATACGCAGTATTTT. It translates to CASSRGLQGSTDTQYF. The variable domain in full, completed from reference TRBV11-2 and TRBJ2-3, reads EAGVAQSPRYKIIEKRQSVAFWCNPISGHATLYWYQQILGQGPKLLIQFQNNGVVDDSQLPKDRFSAERLKGVDSTLKIQPAKLEDSAVYLCASSRGLQGSTDTQYFGPGTRLTVL.

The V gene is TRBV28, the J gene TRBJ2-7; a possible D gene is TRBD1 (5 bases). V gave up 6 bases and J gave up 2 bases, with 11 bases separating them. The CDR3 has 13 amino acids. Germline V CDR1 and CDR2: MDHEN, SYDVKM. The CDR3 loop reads CASRQQATYEQYF. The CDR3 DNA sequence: TGTGCCAGCAGGCAACAGGCAACCTACGAGCAGTACTTC.

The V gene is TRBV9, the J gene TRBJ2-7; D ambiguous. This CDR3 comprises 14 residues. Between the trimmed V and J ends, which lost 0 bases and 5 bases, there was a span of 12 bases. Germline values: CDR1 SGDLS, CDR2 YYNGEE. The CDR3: CASSVGNSRNEQYF. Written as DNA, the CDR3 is TGTGCCAGCAGCGTAGGTAATAGTAGAAACGAGCAGTACTTC.